This T cell receptor beta chain stems from a study of T cell repertoires in cytomegalovirus infection. As for the study in general: A matching HLA type, together with CMV infection, was signaled by public TCR beta signatures. Notes on the study in general: There were carriers of CMV plus the relevant HLA, and cumulative public TCR beta family frequency identified them.

This clonotype was recorded at least ten times. As yet, its antigen is unknown. TCRdb reprocessed the reads with MiXCR, giving one entry per CDR3 protein. The sample contains approximately 550,000 distinct CDR3 sequences, approximately 15% of which appear only once. The germline gives CDR1 MDHEN, CDR2 SYDVKM. CDR3 length equals 16 residues. Trimming took off 5 bases at V and 1 base at J, with 17 bases between the two ends. The V call is TRBV28, the J call TRBJ1-1; D unclear. What was sequenced was CD8+ T cells from PBMCs. The source of this sequence is a human donor in good health (CMV status not recorded). Some clones in this sample may be carry-over from other donors' samples. The CDR3 here is CASSPTQAFQNTEAFF. The CDR3 DNA sequence: TGTGCCAGCAGTCCCACGCAGGCGTTTCAGAACACTGAAGCTTTCTTT.